This section outlines one T cell receptor beta chain sequence together with its context. This specimen belongs to a study of cytomegalovirus exposure and HLA in healthy donors. Trimming removed 0 bases from V and 12 bases from J; junction bases left unmatched: 3. CDR1 is SGDLS and CDR2 is YYNGEE in the germline V gene. The CDR3 contains 12 residues. The PCR made use of 60 Vbeta and 13 Jbeta primers. Here immunoSEQ multiplex PCR was the method, and the copy in TCRdb shows in-frame clones only, minus some. The sample table sets out fewer than 250,000 clones. The origin of this receptor is a young woman in good health and CMV-seropositive. This chain joins TRBV9 and TRBJ2-1; 7 positions match TRBD1. Material for sequencing was PBMCs. The CDR3 here is CASSVGYRGQFF. In nucleotides, the CDR3 is TGTGCCAGCAGCGTAGGGTACAGGGGGCAGTTCTTC.